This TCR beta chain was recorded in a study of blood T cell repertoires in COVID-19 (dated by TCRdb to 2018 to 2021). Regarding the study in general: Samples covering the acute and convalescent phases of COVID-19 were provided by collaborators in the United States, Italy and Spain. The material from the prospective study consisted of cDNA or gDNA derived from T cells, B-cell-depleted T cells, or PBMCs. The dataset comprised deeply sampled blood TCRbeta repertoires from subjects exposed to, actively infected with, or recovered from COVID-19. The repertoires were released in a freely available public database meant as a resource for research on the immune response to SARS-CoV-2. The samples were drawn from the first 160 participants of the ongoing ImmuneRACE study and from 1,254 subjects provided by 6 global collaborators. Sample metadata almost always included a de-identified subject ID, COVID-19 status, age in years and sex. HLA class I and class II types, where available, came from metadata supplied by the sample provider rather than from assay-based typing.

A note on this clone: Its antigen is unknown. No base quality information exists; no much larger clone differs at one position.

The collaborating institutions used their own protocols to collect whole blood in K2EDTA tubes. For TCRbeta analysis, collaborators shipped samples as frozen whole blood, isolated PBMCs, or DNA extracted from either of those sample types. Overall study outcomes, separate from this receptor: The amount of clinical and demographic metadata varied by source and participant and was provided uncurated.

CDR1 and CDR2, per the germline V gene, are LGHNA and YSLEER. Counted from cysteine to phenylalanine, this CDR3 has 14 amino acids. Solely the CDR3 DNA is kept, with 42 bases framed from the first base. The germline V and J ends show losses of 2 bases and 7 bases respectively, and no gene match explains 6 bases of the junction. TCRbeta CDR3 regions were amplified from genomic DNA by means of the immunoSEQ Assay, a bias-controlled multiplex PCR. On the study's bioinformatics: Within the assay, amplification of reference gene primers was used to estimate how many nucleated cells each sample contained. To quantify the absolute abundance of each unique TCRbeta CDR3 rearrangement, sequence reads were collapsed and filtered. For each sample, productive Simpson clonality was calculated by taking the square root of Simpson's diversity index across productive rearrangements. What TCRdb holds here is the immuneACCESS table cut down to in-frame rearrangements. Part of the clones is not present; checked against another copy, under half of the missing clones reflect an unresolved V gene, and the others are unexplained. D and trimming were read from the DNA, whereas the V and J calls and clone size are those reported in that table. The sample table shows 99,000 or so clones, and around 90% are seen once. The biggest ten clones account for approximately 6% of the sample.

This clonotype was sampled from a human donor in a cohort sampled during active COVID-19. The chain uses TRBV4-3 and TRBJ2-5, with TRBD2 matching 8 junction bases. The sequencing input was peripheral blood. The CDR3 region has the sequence CASSQTGGLATQYF. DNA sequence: TGCGCCAGCAGCCAAACGGGGGGGCTAGCGACCCAGTACTTC.